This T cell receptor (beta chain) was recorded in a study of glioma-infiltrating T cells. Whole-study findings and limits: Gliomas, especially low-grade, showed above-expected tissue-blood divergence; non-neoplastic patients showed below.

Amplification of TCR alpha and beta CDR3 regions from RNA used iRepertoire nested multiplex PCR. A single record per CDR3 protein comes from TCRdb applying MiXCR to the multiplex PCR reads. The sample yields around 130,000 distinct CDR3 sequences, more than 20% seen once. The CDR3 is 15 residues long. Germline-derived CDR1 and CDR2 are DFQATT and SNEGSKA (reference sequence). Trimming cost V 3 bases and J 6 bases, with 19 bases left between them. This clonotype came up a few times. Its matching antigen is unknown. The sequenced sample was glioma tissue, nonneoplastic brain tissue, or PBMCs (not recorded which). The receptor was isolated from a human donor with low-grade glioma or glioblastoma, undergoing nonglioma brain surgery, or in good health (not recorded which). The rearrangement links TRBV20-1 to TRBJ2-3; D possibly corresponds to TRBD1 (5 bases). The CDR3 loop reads CSASGPSLGADTQYF. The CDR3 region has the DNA TGCAGTGCTAGCGGACCATCTCTAGGGGCGGATACGCAGTATTTT.